The 10 T cell receptor beta chains below were found in one sample sequenced in a study of cytotoxic CD8 clonotypes in ibrutinib-treated CLL. The protocol was immunoSEQ multiplex PCR, while the TCRdb copy is restricted to in-frame clones and leaves out a portion. The sample has 150,000 to 250,000 clones, around 72% seen once. The material was PBMCs, obtained after 24 months of ibrutinib treatment. The receptors here all came from a human donor with chronic lymphocytic leukemia.

The chain joins TRBV28 to TRBJ1-2; D not resolved. V was trimmed by 6 bases and J by 8 bases, leaving 13 bases between them. The CDR3 loop spans 12 amino acids. Germline CDR1 and CDR2: MDHEN and SYDVKM. This CDR3 is CASSFQTRGYTF. The CDR3, as DNA: TGTGCCAGCAGCTTTCAGACGAGGGGCTACACCTTC.

The genes are TRBV7-9 and TRBJ1-1, with TRBD1 matching over 10 bases. The V gene end was trimmed by 5 bases and the J gene end by 6 bases; junction bases not matched to a gene: 6. Looked up from germline, CDR1 is SEHNR and CDR2 is FQNEAQ (reference sequence). This CDR3 spans 14 amino acids. As DNA, the CDR3 is TGTGCCAGCAGCCCAGGACAGGGGGTTGCTGAAGCTTTCTTT. Protein: CASSPGQGVAEAFF.

The chain couples TRBV7-2 to TRBJ2-5; 9 bases line up with TRBD2. The V gene end was trimmed by 4 bases and the J gene end by 5 bases; junction bases not matched to a gene: 17. The germline V gene encodes CDR1 SGHTA and CDR2 FQGNSA. The CDR3 spans 18 residues. CDR3 in DNA: TGTGCCAGCAGCTCCCGGCTACTAGCGGGTTCTCCGATGGAGACCCAGTACTTC. It is translated as CASSSRLLAGSPMETQYF.

This chain uses TRBV2 with TRBJ2-2; D ambiguous. Trimming shortened V by 4 bases and J by 3 bases, and 9 bases separated the two germline ends. Germline CDR1 SNHLY, CDR2 FYNNEI. The CDR3 runs 14 residues. As DNA, the CDR3 is TGTGCCAGCAGTGGGACGACTTACACCGGGGAGCTGTTTTTT. Residues: CASSGTTYTGELFF. Variable domain in full (rest from reference TRBV2 and TRBJ2-2): EPEVTQTPSHQVTQMGQEVILRCVPISNHLYFYWYRQILGQKVEFLVSFYNNEISEKSEIFDDQFSVERPDGSNFTLKIRSTKLEDSAMYFCASSGTTYTGELFFGEGSRLTVL.

This chain joins TRBV9 and TRBJ2-7; D remains ambiguous. V dropped 3 bases and J dropped 3 bases, with 10 bases sitting between them. The CDR3 covers 13 residues. Germline V lookup: CDR1 SGDLS, CDR2 YYNGEE. In nucleotides, the CDR3 is TGTGCCAGCAGCGGGATAGGCAGCTACGAGCAGTACTTC. Residues: CASSGIGSYEQYF. Together with reference TRBV9 and TRBJ2-7, the CDR3 gives the full variable domain: DSGVTQTPKHLITATGQRVTLRCSPRSGDLSVYWYQQSLDQGLQFLIQYYNGEERAKGNILERFSAQQFPDLHSELNLSSLELGDSALYFCASSGIGSYEQYFGPGTRLTVT.

The chain couples TRBV13 to TRBJ2-1; 11 bases are a match to TRBD2. V shed 4 bases, J shed 2 bases, and the junction held 4 bases outside the gene matches. This CDR3 has 16 residues. Germline V lookup: CDR1 PRHDT, CDR2 FYEKMQ (reference sequence). The CDR3, as DNA: TGTGCCAGCAGCTCCATGACTAGCGGGGCCTACAATGAGCAGTTCTTC. Protein: CASSSMTSGAYNEQFF. The full variable domain, with the rest looked up from reference TRBV13 and TRBJ2-1, is AAGVIQSPRHLIKEKRETATLKCYPIPRHDTVYWYQQGPGQDPQFLISFYEKMQSDKGSIPDRFSAQQFSDYHSELNMSSLELGDSALYFCASSSMTSGAYNEQFFGPGTRLTVL.

The gene calls are TRBV4-3 and TRBJ2-7; D may match TRBD1 or TRBD2 (5 bases each). There are 14 residues in the CDR3. The germline V and J ends were trimmed by 4 bases and 4 bases, with 14 bases remaining between them. The germline gives CDR1 LGHNA, CDR2 YSLEER. CDR3 sequence (DNA): TGCGCCAGCAGCCCCCGGAAAGAGGGGTACGAGCAGTACTTC. Its translation: CASSPRKEGYEQYF.

This clone was observed a handful of times. The V call is TRBV9, the J call TRBJ1-5; no clear D. This CDR3 is 15 amino acids long. With 5 bases removed from V and 1 base from J, the gap between germline ends came to 13 bases. Per the germline V gene, CDR1 is SGDLS and CDR2 is YYNGEE. The CDR3 DNA reads as TGTGCCAGCAGTAAAGGAACGGTAAGCAATCAGCCCCAGCATTTT. Protein sequence: CASSKGTVSNQPQHF.

This rearrangement joins TRBV10-2 to TRBJ1-2, with TRBD1 identical over 7 bases. This CDR3 contains 14 residues. V lost 5 bases to trimming and J lost 2 bases; unmatched junction nucleotides: 5. Germline V lookup: CDR1 WSHSY, CDR2 SAAADI. The CDR3, as DNA: TGCGCCAGCAGTTTGGGACAGACAAACTATGGCTACACCTTC. It translates to CASSLGQTNYGYTF.

V and J are TRBV7-2 and TRBJ2-1, with D maybe TRBD1 (5 bases). In germline, CDR1 is SGHTA, CDR2 FQGNSA. Trimming stripped 5 bases from V and 5 bases from J, with 13 bases between. This CDR3 contains 14 residues. The CDR3, as DNA: TGTGCCAGCAGCGGGGCTGGGAACCACAATGAGCAGTTCTTC. Its protein product is CASSGAGNHNEQFF.